Listed here are 8 T cell receptor beta chains from one sample, sequenced in a study of blood T cell repertoires in COVID-19. Clones were sequenced by immunoSEQ multiplex PCR, and TCRdb holds only the in-frame ones, with some missing. Of about 420,000 clones in the sample, approximately 90% were seen once. Sequencing was carried out using peripheral blood. The source of these receptors is a man aged 18 to 29 with COVID-19, enrolled during active disease.

The chain carries TRBV6-1 and TRBJ2-1; possible D gene TRBD2, 6 bases. The CDR3 is 16 residues long. V was trimmed by 0 bases and J by 7 bases, leaving 16 bases between them. Germline CDR1 MNHNS, CDR2 SASEGT. The CDR3: CASSEAGGIKRNEQFF. In nucleotides, the CDR3 is TGTGCCAGCAGTGAAGCGGGGGGAATAAAGCGGAATGAGCAGTTCTTC.

This chain joins TRBV4-1 and TRBJ2-7; D gene unclear. Trimming stripped 1 base from V and 7 bases from J, with 5 bases between. The CDR3 is 11 residues long. Germline CDR1 is MGHRA and CDR2 is YSYEKL. The chain's CDR3 is CASSQAREQYF. The DNA for the CDR3 is TGCGCCAGCAGCCAAGCGCGGGAGCAGTACTTC.

V gene TRBV5-4 combines with J gene TRBJ2-4, with 8 bases that match TRBD2. V lost 0 bases, J lost 1 base, and 0 bases stayed unmatched. The CDR3 has 15 residues. Looked up from germline, CDR1 is SGHNT and CDR2 is YYREEE (reference sequence). The CDR3 loop reads CASSLGGGAKNIQYF. The CDR3 DNA reads as TGTGCCAGCAGCTTGGGCGGGGGGGCCAAAAACATTCAGTACTTC.

This chain uses TRBV5-1 with TRBJ2-7, with D maybe TRBD2 (5 bases). The germline V gene encodes CDR1 SGHRS and CDR2 YFSETQ. V was clipped by 8 bases and J by 2 bases, with 17 bases between them. The CDR3 spans 14 residues. The CDR3 reads CAREIGESTYEQYF. DNA for the CDR3: TGCGCCAGGGAAATCGGGGAGAGCACCTACGAGCAGTACTTC.

This clone was detected once. The chain joins TRBV5-1 to TRBJ2-1; possible D gene TRBD2, 5 bases. This CDR3 spans 16 amino acids. Germline V CDR1 and CDR2: SGHRS, YFSETQ. Deletions cut 1 base from V and 0 bases from J, with 11 bases between. The CDR3 protein is CASSLSGGSSYNEQFF. The CDR3 coding sequence is TGCGCCAGCAGCTTGTCGGGCGGGTCCTCCTACAATGAGCAGTTCTTC.

The V and J genes are TRBV11-3 and TRBJ2-7, with 9 bases identical to TRBD2. Germline CDR1 SGHNT, CDR2 YENEEA. The CDR3 consists of 13 residues. The V and J ends lost 5 bases and 6 bases, in that order; junction bases with no gene match: 5. CDR3 sequence (DNA): TGTGCCAGCAGCCCCGGACTAGCGCGCGAGCAGTACTTC. It yields the protein CASSPGLAREQYF.

The V and J genes are TRBV24-1 and TRBJ2-3; TRBD2 might be the D (6 bases). Germline-derived CDR1 and CDR2 are KGHDR and SFDVKD. V was clipped by 4 bases and J by 0 bases, with 13 bases between them. The CDR3 has 16 residues. Written as DNA, the CDR3 is TGTGCCACCAGTGAGCCGCGGGATGTTAGCACAGATACGCAGTATTTT. This gives the protein CATSEPRDVSTDTQYF.

This clone was found once. This sample also contains other DNA sequences that code for the same CDR3. This chain uses TRBV7-9 with TRBJ1-5; D remains unclear. Trimming pared 4 bases from V and 6 bases from J, leaving 7 bases between. CDR1 is SEHNR and CDR2 is FQNEAQ in the germline V gene (reference sequence). CDR3 length: 12 amino acids. The CDR3 nucleotides are TGTGCCAGCAGCTCGGGAAGTCAGCCCCAGCATTTT. This gives the protein CASSSGSQPQHF.